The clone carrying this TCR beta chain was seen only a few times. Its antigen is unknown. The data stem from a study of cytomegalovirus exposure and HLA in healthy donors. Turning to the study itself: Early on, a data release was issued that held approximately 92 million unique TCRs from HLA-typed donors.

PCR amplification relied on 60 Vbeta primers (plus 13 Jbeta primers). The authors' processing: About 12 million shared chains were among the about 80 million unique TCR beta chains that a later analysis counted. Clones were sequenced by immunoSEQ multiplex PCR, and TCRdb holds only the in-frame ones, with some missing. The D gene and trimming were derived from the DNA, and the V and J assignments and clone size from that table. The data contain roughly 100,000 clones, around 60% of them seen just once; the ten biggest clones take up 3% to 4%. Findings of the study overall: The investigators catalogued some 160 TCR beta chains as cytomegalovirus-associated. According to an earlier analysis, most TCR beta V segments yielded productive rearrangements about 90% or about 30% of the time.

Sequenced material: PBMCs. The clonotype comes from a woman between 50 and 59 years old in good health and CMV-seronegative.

The CDR3 loop reads CASSLGQSNTEAFF. In DNA, the CDR3 is TGTGCCAGCAGCTTAGGGCAGTCAAACACTGAAGCTTTCTTT. The gene calls are TRBV7-8 and TRBJ1-1; D is uncertain. The germline gives CDR1 SGHVS, CDR2 FQNEAQ. This CDR3 is 14 amino acids long. V was pared by 1 base and J by 2 bases, with 8 bases between.